This T cell receptor beta chain was retrieved from a study of post-analysis software for immune sequencing data. Included in the TCR beta cDNA libraries were unique molecular identifiers. In TCRdb, the PCR reads were re-called with MiXCR into one record per CDR3 protein. The sample has approximately 400,000 distinct CDR3 sequences, approximately 38% seen once. Broader study findings: Higher frequency in patients than in controls was seen for several TRBV segments, with TRBV5-6, TRBV5-1 and TRBV20-1 among them.

The germline gives CDR1 MDHEN, CDR2 SYDVKM. The J segment lost 5 bases and the V segment lost 6 bases, leaving 11 bases of the junction unmatched. This CDR3 comprises 15 residues. Points on this clonotype: Its antigen is not known.

The sample comprised blood. The TCR sequence derives from a girl under 18 with multiple sclerosis. This chain links TRBV28 with TRBJ2-7, with TRBD1 matching 9 bases. The CDR3 nucleotides read TGTGCCAGCAGGGATGCCGGGACAGGGAGGAACGAGCAGTACTTC. Translated: CASRDAGTGRNEQYF.